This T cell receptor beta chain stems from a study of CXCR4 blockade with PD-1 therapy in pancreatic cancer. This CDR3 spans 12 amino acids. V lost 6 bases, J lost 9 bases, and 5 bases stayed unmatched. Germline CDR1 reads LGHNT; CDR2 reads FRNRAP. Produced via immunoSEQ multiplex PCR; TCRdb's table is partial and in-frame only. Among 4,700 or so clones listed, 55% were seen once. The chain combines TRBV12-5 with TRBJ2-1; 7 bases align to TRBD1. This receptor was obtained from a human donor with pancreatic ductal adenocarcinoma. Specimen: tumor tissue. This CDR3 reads CASGLGGGEQFF. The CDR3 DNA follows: TGTGCTAGTGGCCTAGGGGGCGGTGAGCAGTTCTTC.